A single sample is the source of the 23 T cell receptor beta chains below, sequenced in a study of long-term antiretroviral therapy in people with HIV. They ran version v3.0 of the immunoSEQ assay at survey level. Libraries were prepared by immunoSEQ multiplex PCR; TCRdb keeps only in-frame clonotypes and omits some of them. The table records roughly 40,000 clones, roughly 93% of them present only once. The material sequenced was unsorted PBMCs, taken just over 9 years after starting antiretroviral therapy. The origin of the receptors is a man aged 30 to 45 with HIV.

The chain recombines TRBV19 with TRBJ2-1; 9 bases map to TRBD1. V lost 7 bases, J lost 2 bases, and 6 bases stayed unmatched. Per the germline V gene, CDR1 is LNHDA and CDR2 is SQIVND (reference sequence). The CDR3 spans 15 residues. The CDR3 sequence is CASKPDRGAYNEQFF. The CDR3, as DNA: TGTGCCAGTAAGCCCGACAGGGGGGCCTACAATGAGCAGTTCTTC.

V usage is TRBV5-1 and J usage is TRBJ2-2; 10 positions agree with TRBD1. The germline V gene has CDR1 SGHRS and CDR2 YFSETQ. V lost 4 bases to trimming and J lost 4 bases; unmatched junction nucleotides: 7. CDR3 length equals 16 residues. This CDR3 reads CASSRQGTGATGELFF. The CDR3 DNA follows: TGCGCCAGCAGCAGGCAGGGGACAGGGGCCACCGGGGAGCTGTTTTTT.

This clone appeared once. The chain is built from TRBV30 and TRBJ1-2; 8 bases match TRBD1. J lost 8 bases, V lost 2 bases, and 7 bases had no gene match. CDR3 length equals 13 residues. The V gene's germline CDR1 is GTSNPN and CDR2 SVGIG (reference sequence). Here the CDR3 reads CAWSYPDREGYTF. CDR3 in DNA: TGTGCCTGGAGTTACCCGGACAGGGAGGGCTACACCTTC.

CDR3 DNA: TGTGCCAGCAGCTTTTATAGCGGGGGGGAAGAGACCCAGTACTTC. It codes for CASSFYSGGEETQYF. V usage is TRBV11-2 and J usage is TRBJ2-5, with TRBD2 matching 11 bases. The junction had 3 bases not matched to a gene; V was cut back by 3 bases and J by 3 bases. This CDR3 contains 15 residues. Germline values: CDR1 SGHAT, CDR2 FQNNGV.

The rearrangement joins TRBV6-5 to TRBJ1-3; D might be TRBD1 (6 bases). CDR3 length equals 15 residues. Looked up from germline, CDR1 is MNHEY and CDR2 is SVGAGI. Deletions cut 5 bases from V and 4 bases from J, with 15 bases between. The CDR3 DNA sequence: TGTGCCAGCAGTATCACTGCAGGGGCCGGAAACACCATATATTTT. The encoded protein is CASSITAGAGNTIYF.

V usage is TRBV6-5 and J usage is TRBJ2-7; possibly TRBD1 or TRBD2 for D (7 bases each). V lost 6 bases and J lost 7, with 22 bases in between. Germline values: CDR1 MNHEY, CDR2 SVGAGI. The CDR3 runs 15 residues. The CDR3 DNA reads TGTGCCAGCAGCTCCCCCCGCAGGGGGGGTGTAGAGCAGTACTTC. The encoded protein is CASSSPRRGGVEQYF.

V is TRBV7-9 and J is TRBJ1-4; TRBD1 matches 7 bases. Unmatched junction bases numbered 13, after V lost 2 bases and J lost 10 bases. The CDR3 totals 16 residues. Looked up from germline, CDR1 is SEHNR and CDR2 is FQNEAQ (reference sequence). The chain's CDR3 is CASSLTSTGLAGKLFF. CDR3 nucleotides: TGTGCCAGCAGCTTAACCTCGACAGGGTTGGCAGGAAAACTGTTTTTT.

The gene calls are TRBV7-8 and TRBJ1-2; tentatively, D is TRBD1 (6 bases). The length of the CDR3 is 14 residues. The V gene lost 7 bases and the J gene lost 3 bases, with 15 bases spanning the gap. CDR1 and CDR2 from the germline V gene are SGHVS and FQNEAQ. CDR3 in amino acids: CASTPTHRDYGYTF. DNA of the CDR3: TGTGCCAGCACCCCCACCCACAGGGACTATGGCTACACCTTC.

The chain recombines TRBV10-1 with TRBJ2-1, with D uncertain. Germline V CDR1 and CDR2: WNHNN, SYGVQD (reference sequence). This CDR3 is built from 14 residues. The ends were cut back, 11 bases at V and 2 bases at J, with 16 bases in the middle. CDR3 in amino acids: CASSASFPYNEQFF. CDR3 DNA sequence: TGCGCCTCCAGCGCGTCGTTCCCCTACAATGAGCAGTTCTTC.

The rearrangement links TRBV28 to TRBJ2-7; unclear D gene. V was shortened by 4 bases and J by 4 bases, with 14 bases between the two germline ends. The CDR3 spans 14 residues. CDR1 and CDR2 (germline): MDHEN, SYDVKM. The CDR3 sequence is CASSSLETPYEQYF. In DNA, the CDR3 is TGTGCCAGCAGTTCCCTAGAGACACCATACGAGCAGTACTTC.

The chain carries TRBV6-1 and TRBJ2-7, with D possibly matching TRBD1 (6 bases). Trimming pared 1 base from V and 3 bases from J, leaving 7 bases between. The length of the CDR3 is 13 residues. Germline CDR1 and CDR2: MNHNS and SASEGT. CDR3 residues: CASSEDRDYEQYV. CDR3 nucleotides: TGTGCCAGCAGTGAAGACAGGGACTACGAGCAGTACGTC.

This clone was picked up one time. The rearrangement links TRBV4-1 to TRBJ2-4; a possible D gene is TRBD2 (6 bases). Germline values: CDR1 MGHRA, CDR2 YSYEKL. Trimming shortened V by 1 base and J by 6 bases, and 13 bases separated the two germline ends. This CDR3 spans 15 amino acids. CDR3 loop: CASSQGGGVVNIQYF. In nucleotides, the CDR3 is TGCGCCAGCAGCCAAGGAGGCGGGGTGGTAAACATTCAGTACTTC.

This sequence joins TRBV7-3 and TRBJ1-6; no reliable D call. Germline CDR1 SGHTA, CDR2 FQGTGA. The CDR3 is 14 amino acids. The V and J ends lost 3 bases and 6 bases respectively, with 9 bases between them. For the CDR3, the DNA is TGTGCCAGCAGCTTCGGCAGTATTAATTCACCCCTCCACTTT. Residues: CASSFGSINSPLHF.

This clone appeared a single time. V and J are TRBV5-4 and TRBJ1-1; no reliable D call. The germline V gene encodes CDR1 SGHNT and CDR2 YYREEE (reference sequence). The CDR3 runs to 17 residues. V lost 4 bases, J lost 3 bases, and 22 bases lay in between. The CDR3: CASSHPSRVDGYTEAFF. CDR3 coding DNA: TGTGCCAGCAGCCATCCAAGTCGAGTGGATGGGTACACTGAAGCTTTCTTT.

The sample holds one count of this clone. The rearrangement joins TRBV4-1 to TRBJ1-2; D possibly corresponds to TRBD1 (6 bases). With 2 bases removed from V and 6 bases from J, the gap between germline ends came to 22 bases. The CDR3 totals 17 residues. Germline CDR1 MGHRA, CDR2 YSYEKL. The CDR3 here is CASSQFRSSGARDGYTF. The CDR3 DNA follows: TGCGCCAGCAGCCAATTTCGATCGTCGGGGGCAAGGGATGGCTACACCTTC.

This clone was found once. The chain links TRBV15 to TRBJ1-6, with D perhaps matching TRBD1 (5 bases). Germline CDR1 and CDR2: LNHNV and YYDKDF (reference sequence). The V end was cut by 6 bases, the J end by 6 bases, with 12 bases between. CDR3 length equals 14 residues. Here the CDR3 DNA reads TGTGCCACCAGAGGGGTAGGTTTTAATTCACCCCTCCACTTT. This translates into CATRGVGFNSPLHF.

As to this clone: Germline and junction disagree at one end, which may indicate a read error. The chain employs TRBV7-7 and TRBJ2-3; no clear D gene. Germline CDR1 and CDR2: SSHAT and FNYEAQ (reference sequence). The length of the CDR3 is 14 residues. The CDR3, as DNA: TGTGCTAGCAGCGTGCAACCCCTCGCAGATACGCAGTATTTT. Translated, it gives CASSVQPLADTQYF.

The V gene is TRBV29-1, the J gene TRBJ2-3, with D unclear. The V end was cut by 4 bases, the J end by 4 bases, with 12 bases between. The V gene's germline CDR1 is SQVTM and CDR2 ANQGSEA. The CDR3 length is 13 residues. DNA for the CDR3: TGCAGCGTTGCTCCTCAAGCACCAGATACGCAGTATTTT. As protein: CSVAPQAPDTQYF.

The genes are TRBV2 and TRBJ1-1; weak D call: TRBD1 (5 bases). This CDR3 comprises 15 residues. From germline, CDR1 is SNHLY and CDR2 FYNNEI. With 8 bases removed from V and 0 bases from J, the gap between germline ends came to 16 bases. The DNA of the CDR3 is TGTGCCAGCGGGGAGGACACAGCAATGAACACTGAAGCTTTCTTT. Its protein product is CASGEDTAMNTEAFF.

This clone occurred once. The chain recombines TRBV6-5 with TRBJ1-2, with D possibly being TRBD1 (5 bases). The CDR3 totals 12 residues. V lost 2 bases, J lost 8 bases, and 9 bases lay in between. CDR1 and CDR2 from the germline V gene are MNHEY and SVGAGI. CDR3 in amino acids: CASSYGGYGYTF. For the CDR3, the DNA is TGTGCCAGCAGTTACGGGGGTTACGGCTACACCTTC.

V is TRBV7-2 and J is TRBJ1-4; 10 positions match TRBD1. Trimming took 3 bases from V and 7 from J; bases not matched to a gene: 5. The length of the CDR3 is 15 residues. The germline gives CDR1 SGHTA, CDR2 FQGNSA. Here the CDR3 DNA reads TGTGCCAGCAGCTTTAGAGGGGACAGGGGTGAAAAACTGTTTTTT. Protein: CASSFRGDRGEKLFF.

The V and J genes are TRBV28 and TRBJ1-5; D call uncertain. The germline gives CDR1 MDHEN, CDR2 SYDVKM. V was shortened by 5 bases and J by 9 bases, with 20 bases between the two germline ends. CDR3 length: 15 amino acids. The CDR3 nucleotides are TGTGCCAGCAGTGTCGGGAGCTCGCCACCCCGGCCCCAGCATTTT. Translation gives CASSVGSSPPRPQHF. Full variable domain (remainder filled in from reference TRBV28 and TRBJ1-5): DVKVTQSSRYLVKRTGEKVFLECVQDMDHENMFWYRQDPGLGLRLIYFSYDVKMKEKGDIPEGYSVSREKKERFSLILESASTNQTSMYLCASSVGSSPPRPQHFGDGTRLSIL.

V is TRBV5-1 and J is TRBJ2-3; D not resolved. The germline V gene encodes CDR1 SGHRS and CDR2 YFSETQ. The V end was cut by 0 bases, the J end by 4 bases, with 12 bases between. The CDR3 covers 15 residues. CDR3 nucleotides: TGCGCCAGCAGCTTGGCGCTTCAAAAGGCAGATACGCAGTATTTT. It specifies CASSLALQKADTQYF.